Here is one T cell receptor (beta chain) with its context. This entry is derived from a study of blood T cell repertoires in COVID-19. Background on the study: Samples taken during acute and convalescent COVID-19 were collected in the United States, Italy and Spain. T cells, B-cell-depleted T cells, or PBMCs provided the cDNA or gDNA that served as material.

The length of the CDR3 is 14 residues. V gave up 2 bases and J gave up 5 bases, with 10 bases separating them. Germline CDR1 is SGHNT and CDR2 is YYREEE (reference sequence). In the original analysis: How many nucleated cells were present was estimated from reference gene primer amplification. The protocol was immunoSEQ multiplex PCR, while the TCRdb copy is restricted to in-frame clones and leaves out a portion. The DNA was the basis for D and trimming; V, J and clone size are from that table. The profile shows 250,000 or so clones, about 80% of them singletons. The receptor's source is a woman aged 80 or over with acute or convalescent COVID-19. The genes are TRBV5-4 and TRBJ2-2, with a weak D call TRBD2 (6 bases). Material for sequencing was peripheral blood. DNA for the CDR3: TGTGCCAGCAGCTTACGGAGGGATACCGGGGAGCTGTTTTTT. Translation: CASSLRRDTGELFF. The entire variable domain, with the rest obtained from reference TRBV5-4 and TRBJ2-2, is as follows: ETGVTQSPTHLIKTRGQQVTLRCSSQSGHNTVSWYQQALGQGPQFIFQYYREEENGRGNFPPRFSGLQFPNYSSELNVNALELDDSALYLCASSLRRDTGELFFGEGSRLTVL.